This paragraph reports one TCR beta chain. Its antigen is still unknown. These data are taken from a study of CD8 T cells in Susac syndrome. About the research overall: The Susac syndrome patients that were sequenced included six with active disease and under ten in remission. Study-wide findings and caveats: When the CD4+ T cell repertoires of patients with Susac syndrome were examined, they did not show any clonal expansion.

TEMRA cells were enriched by FACS, and CD4+ and CD8+ T cells were negatively isolated. Germline V gene sequence: CDR1 GTSNPN, CDR2 SVGIG (reference sequence). There are 15 residues in the CDR3. V dropped 3 bases and J dropped 5; count of bases not matched to a gene: 9. Reverse transcription of roughly 0.5 to 1 ug RNA was performed with random hexamers. The TCR beta CDR3 was amplified by immunoSEQ multiplex PCR across 54 Vbeta, 13 Jbeta. TCRdb redid the calling of the immunoSEQ multiplex PCR reads with MiXCR, one entry per CDR3 protein. The repertoire has hundreds of thousands of distinct CDR3 sequences, roughly 93% of them found once; the top ten carry around 0.15%.

The sequence was collected from a human donor with Susac syndrome. The chain employs TRBV30 and TRBJ1-5; 8 positions match TRBD1. Sequencing was done on a sample of CD4+ T cells from PBMCs. CDR3 nucleotides: TGTGCCTGGAGGACCGGGACAGGTGACGATCAGCCCCAGCATTTT. It encodes CAWRTGTGDDQPQHF.